This TCR beta chain was recovered during a study of blood T cell repertoires in COVID-19. Some clones are missing from TCRdb's copy, which holds only in-frame ones; the method was immunoSEQ multiplex PCR. Among 50,000 or so clones listed, approximately 88% were seen once. The CDR3 is 15 residues long. Unmatched junction bases numbered 5, after V lost 2 bases and J lost 1 base. CDR1 is SGHRS, CDR2 YFSETQ, per germline. This clone has a handful of counts. The sequencing input was peripheral blood. This sequence originates from a man aged 70 or older with acute or convalescent COVID-19. The chain carries TRBV5-1 and TRBJ1-1; TRBD1 agrees at 7 bases. Here the CDR3 reads CASSFQGGQNTEAFF. In DNA form, the CDR3 reads TGCGCCAGCAGCTTTCAAGGGGGCCAGAACACTGAAGCTTTCTTT.